What follows is one TCR beta chain and its context. This clone was found a few times. Its antigen is currently not known. One base away there is no much larger clone; base qualities are not given. These data belong to a study of a mutant IDH1 vaccine in newly diagnosed glioma (dated by TCRdb to about 2021). Broadly, across the study: Vaccination began 4-6 weeks after radiotherapy alone, or alongside temozolomide cycles in the chemotherapy-containing groups. The roughly 32 treated patients were roughly 60% male and roughly 40% female, with a mean age of roughly 40 years. Prior to enrollment, patients had been given standard therapy consisting of radiotherapy alone, temozolomide alone, or radiochemotherapy with temozolomide, with the combination given to most patients. Visit V12 was the week-35 safety follow-up and visit V13 was the week-47 end of study. Peripheral blood was collected at six visits: V03 (baseline), V05, V07, V10, V12 and V13. For exploratory analyses, longitudinal TCRB deep sequencing was carried out in approximately 25 treated patients wherever samples were available. Study-wide findings and limitations: Across multiple MHC alleles, vaccine-induced immune responses were seen in just over 90% of patients. Selection of PBMC samples for TCRB deep sequencing was based on availability. Pseudoprogression seemed to be unrelated to changes in the top peripheral T cell clonotypes found by TCRB sequencing. The authors noted that analyses of patient blood samples could not be reproduced because of sample limitations.

Library creation used the immunoSEQ multiplex PCR assay. Rearranged TCR beta chain sequences were amplified using the hsTCRB Kit according to the manufacturer's protocol. TCRB libraries were sequenced on an Illumina MiSeq. Per the authors' processing: The proprietary platform of the kit vendor was used for demultiplexing, trimming and gene mapping. The clones in this table, taken by TCRdb from immuneACCESS, are in-frame only. Not every clone is retained; where verified, under half of the shortfall comes from an unresolved V gene, and the cause of the rest is unknown. V, J and clone size are those of that table, while D and trimming were read from the DNA. The sample profile shows roughly 68,000 clones; 65% to 75% of them were found once. The ten largest clonotypes hold 4.7% of the sample. V sheds 6 bases and J sheds 0 bases, leaving 5 bases between their ends. The CDR3 starts with the cysteine, ends with the phenylalanine, and has 12 residues. Only CDR3 DNA remains: 36 bases, in frame from the first base. Based on the germline V gene, the CDR1 and CDR2 sequences are ENHRY and SYGVKD.

Sample time point, as interpreted from the label and publication: week 35, safety follow-up. Each vaccine dose, consisting of 300 ug of a 20-mer mutant IDH1 peptide in Montanide, was administered subcutaneously with topical imiquimod. Eight vaccinations were administered to patients in weeks 1, 3, 5, 7, 11, 15, 19 and 23, corresponding to visits V03 through V10. All donors had newly diagnosed IDH1-mutant astrocytomas of WHO grade 3 or 4 that showed loss of nuclear ATRX. The samples were drawn from NOA16, a multicentre, single-arm, open-label phase I trial in Germany that tested a mutant IDH1 peptide vaccine in humans for the first time. Genomic DNA for TCRB sequencing was extracted from EDTA blood using the DNeasy Blood and Tissue Kit.

The TCR comes from a man between 50 and 59 years old with glioma. Specimen: PBMCs, collected from a glioma patient whose treatment included an IDH1 peptide vaccine. This receptor chain uses TRBV10-3 and TRBJ1-1, with the D gene uncertain. The DNA is TGTGCCATCAGCAGGCTGAACACTGAAGCTTTCTTT. It translates to CAISRLNTEAFF.